The 14 T cell receptor beta chains below were found in one sample sequenced in a study of CD8 T cells in Susac syndrome (dated by TCRdb to the late 2010s). Receptor amplification or capture employed the immunoSEQ multiplex PCR assay. RNA was extracted using the RNeasy kit, and roughly 0.5 to 1 microgram was reverse transcribed with random hexamers. TCRdb reworked the public reads: Q25 trimming with fastp, MiXCR clone assembly, productive beta chains retained. CDR3 protein sequences are deduplicated, and each keeps its most common genes and DNA. The sample table contains 95,000 to 150,000 distinct CDR3 sequences; only one count was recorded for about 95% of them. The top ten hold more than 0.075% of the sample. Sequencing used CD4+ T cells from PBMCs. Source of these receptors: a human donor in good health.

The chain has TRBV7-2 and TRBJ1-1, with D perhaps TRBD1 (5 bases). The germline V and J ends were trimmed by 7 bases and 5 bases, with 14 bases remaining between them. Germline V CDR1 and CDR2: SGHTA, FQGNSA. This CDR3 comprises 13 residues. The DNA for the CDR3 is TGTGCCAGCACCCCGTGGGGGTTGACTGAAGCTTTCTTT. Translated, it gives CASTPWGLTEAFF.

This rearrangement joins TRBV12-3 or TRBV12-4 to TRBJ1-1, with 8 bases fitting TRBD1. CDR3 length equals 17 residues. Germline trimming cut 6 bases from V and 4 bases from J; bases unmatched to any gene: 16. CDR3: CASRPDRAALSGTEAFF. Written as DNA, the CDR3 is TGTGCCAGCAGACCGGACAGGGCCGCCCTTTCGGGCACTGAAGCTTTCTTT.

V and J are TRBV19 and TRBJ1-5, with 9 bases lining up with TRBD1. The CDR3 length is 14 residues. J was trimmed by 6 bases and V by 6 bases; bases with no gene match: 6. Germline CDR1 reads LNHDA; CDR2 reads SQIVND (reference sequence). The CDR3 coding sequence is TGTGCCAGTAGGATGGGACAGGGAGGTCAGCCCCAGCATTTT. Translation gives CASRMGQGGQPQHF.

This sequence joins TRBV6-2 or TRBV6-3 and TRBJ1-2, with D possibly matching TRBD1 (5 bases). This CDR3 region has 14 residues. CDR1 and CDR2 from the germline V gene are MNHEY and SVGEGT. V shed 4 bases and J shed 2 bases, with 11 bases lying between them. CDR3 in amino acids: CASSLTVSNYGYTF. CDR3 DNA: TGTGCCAGCAGTTTGACAGTTTCGAACTATGGCTACACCTTC.

The rearrangement uses TRBV6-2 or TRBV6-3 and TRBJ2-7; D is unclear. The CDR3 consists of 12 residues. Germline values: CDR1 MNHEY, CDR2 SVGEGT. V lost 6 bases and J lost 2, with 8 bases in between. CDR3 sequence: CASSTRAYEQYF. For the CDR3, the DNA is TGTGCCAGCAGCACCCGGGCCTACGAGCAGTACTTC.

This chain connects TRBV12-3 or TRBV12-4 to TRBJ2-7; D remains unclear. The CDR3 runs 13 residues. V was shortened by 9 bases and J by 2 bases, with 14 bases between the two germline ends. CDR3 region: CASGSSSTYEQYF. The CDR3 DNA reads as TGTGCCAGTGGTAGTAGCTCCACCTACGAGCAGTACTTC.

The V gene is TRBV5-1, the J gene TRBJ2-1; no reliable D call. Germline CDR1 reads SGHRS; CDR2 reads YFSETQ. CDR3 length equals 14 residues. V gave up 2 bases and J gave up 8 bases, with 14 bases separating them. CDR3 DNA: TGCGCCAGCAGCTTAGGAGCGCCCGACGATGAGCAGTTCTTC. Its translation is CASSLGAPDDEQFF.

This chain links TRBV5-1 with TRBJ2-7; 13 bases are shared with TRBD2. The CDR3 consists of 15 residues. Germline-derived CDR1 and CDR2 are SGHRS and YFSETQ. The trim removed 4 bases at V and 2 bases at J, leaving 3 bases unmatched. The CDR3 protein is CASSDGTSGTYEQYF. The DNA of the CDR3 is TGCGCCAGCAGCGACGGGACTAGCGGGACCTACGAGCAGTACTTC.

In this sample, this clonotype turned up once. The rearrangement uses TRBV11-2 and TRBJ1-3; tentatively, D is TRBD1 (6 bases). V lost 5 bases and J lost 13, with 15 bases in between. The CDR3 sequence is 12 residues long. Germline loops: CDR1 SGHAT, CDR2 FQNNGV. In DNA form, the CDR3 reads TGTGCCAGCAGCATCCCACAGGGCTTAATATATTTT. The encoded protein is CASSIPQGLIYF.

In nucleotides, the CDR3 is TGTGCCAGCAGTTTTTCCGGGACTAGAATAGAGACCCAGTACTTC. It specifies CASSFSGTRIETQYF. The rearrangement links TRBV28 to TRBJ2-5; 8 bases fit TRBD2. Germline V gene data show CDR1 as MDHEN and CDR2 as SYDVKM. The V gene end was trimmed by 3 bases and the J gene end by 4 bases; junction bases not matched to a gene: 7. The CDR3 contains 15 residues.

This clonotype was observed a few times. The chain couples TRBV5-6 to TRBJ2-3; 7 bases line up with TRBD1. This CDR3 spans 15 amino acids. The V segment lost 4 bases and the J segment 6 bases; nucleotides outside the gene matches: 11. Germline CDR1 and CDR2: SGHDT and YYEEEE. The CDR3 region is CASSQVGQRADTQYF. CDR3 coding DNA: TGTGCCAGCAGCCAAGTGGGACAGAGGGCCGATACGCAGTATTTT. Drawing the rest from reference TRBV5-6 and TRBJ2-3, the complete variable domain is DAGVTQSPTHLIKTRGQQVTLRCSPKSGHDTVSWYQQALGQGPQFIFQYYEEEERQRGNFPDRFSGHQFPNYSSELNVNALLLGDSALYLCASSQVGQRADTQYFGPGTRLTVL.

This clonotype has just one count. V usage is TRBV5-1 and J usage is TRBJ1-1; TRBD1 matches at 8 bases. After removal of 1 base from V and 4 bases from J, the junction contained 6 bases not matched to a gene. There are 15 residues in the CDR3. The germline gives CDR1 SGHRS, CDR2 YFSETQ. CDR3 bases: TGCGCCAGCAGCTTGAGGACAGGGAGGGCCACTGAAGCTTTCTTT. Translating it yields CASSLRTGRATEAFF.

V is TRBV19 and J is TRBJ1-1, with D possibly matching TRBD1 (5 bases). Trimming removed 7 bases at V and 0 bases at J, with 12 bases between. Germline V gives CDR1 LNHDA, CDR2 SQIVND (reference sequence). CDR3 length equals 14 residues. The chain's CDR3 is CASTRQGLNTEAFF. CDR3 bases: TGTGCCAGTACACGGCAGGGCCTGAACACTGAAGCTTTCTTT.

J is TRBJ2-5 and V is TRBV20-1; either TRBD1 or TRBD2 may fit D (5 bases each). The germline V and J ends were trimmed by 0 bases and 1 base, with 9 bases remaining between them. CDR1 DFQATT and CDR2 SNEGSKA come from the germline V gene (reference sequence). This CDR3 comprises 14 residues. CDR3 region: CSARDPGTQETQYF. The CDR3 coding sequence is TGCAGTGCTAGAGATCCCGGGACCCAAGAGACCCAGTACTTC.